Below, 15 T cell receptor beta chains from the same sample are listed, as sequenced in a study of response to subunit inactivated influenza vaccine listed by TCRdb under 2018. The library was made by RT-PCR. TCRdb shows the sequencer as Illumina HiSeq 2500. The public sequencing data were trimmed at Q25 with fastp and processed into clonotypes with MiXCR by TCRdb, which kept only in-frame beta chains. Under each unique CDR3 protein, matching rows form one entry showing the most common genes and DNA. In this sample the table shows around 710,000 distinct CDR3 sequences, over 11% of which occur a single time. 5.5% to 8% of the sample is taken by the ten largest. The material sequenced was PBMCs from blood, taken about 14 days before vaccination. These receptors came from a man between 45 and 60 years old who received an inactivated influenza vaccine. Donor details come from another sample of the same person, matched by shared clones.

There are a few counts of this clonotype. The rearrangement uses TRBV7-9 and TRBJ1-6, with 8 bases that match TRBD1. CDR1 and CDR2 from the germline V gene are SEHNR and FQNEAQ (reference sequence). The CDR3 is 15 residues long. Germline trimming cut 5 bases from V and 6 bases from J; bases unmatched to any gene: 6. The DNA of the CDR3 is TGTGCCAGCAGCCTTGACAGGGGTTTTAATTCACCCCTCCACTTT. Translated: CASSLDRGFNSPLHF.

The CDR3 here is CASSQATSGRTGELFF. The CDR3 nucleotides are TGTGCCAGCAGCCAAGCGACTAGCGGGAGGACCGGGGAGCTGTTTTTT. The J gene is TRBJ2-2, the V gene TRBV3-1; 13 bases match TRBD2. This CDR3 spans 16 amino acids. J was trimmed by 5 bases and V by 1 base; bases with no gene match: 1. CDR1 LGHDT and CDR2 YNNKEL come from the germline V gene (reference sequence).

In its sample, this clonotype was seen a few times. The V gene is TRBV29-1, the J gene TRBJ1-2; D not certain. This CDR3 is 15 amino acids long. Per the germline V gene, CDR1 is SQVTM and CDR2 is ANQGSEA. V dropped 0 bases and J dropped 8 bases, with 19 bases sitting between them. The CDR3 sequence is CSVEDVGPRGAGYTF. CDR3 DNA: TGCAGCGTTGAAGATGTCGGACCCCGGGGTGCCGGCTACACCTTC.

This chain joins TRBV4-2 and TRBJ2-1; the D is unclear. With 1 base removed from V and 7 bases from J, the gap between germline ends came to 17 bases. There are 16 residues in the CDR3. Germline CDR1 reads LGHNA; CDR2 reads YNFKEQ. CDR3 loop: CASSQGLLIRGNEQFF. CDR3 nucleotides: TGTGCCAGCAGCCAAGGACTCTTGATCCGCGGAAATGAGCAGTTCTTC.

The CDR3 reads CSARGHTGRSPLHF. Written as DNA, the CDR3 is TGCAGTGCTAGAGGACATACGGGTCGTTCACCCCTCCACTTT. The chain links TRBV20-1 to TRBJ1-6; D uncertain. CDR1 and CDR2 (germline): DFQATT, SNEGSKA (reference sequence). The ends were cut back, 1 base at V and 9 bases at J, with 13 bases in the middle. The CDR3 extends over 14 amino acids.

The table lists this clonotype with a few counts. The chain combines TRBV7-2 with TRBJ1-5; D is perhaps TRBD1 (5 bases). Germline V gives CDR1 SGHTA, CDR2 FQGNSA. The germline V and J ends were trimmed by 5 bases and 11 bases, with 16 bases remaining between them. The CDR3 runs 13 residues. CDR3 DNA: TGTGCCAGCAGCACACATACCAGGGAGGCCCAGCATTTT. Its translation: CASSTHTREAQHF.

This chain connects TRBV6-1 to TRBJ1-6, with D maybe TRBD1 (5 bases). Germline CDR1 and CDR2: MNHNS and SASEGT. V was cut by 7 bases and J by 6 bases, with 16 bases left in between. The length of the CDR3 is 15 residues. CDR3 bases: TGTGCCAGCAAAAAGACCGGGACTTCTAATTCACCCCTCCACTTT. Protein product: CASKKTGTSNSPLHF.

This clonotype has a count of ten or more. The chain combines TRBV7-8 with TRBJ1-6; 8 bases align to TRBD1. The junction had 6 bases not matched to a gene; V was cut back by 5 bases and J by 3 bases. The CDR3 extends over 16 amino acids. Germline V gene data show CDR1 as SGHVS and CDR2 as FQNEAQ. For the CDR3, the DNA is TGTGCCAGCAGCGACCGGACAGGGCTCTATAATTCACCCCTCCACTTT. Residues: CASSDRTGLYNSPLHF.

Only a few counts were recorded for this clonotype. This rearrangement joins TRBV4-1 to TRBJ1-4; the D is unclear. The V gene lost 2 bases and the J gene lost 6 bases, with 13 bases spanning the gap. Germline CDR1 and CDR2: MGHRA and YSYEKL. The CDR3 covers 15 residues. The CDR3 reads CASSQKTAGDEKLFF. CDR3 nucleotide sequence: TGCGCCAGCAGCCAAAAGACCGCCGGTGATGAAAAACTGTTTTTT.

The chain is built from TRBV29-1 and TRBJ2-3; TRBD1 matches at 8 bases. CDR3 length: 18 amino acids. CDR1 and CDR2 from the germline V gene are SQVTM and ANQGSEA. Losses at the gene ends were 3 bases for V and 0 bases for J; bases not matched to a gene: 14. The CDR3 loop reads CSVDDGPGGWFSTDTQYF. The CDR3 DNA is TGCAGCGTTGATGATGGGCCAGGGGGCTGGTTTAGCACAGATACGCAGTATTTT.

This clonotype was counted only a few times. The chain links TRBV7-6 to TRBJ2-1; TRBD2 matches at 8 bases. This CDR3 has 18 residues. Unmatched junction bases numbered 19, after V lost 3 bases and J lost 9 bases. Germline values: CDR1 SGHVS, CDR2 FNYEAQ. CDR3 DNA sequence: TGTGCCAGCAGCTTGTCCTTCGGGAGGGCCGGTGGTTTCATTGAGCAGTTCTTC. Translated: CASSLSFGRAGGFIEQFF.

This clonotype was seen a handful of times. The CDR3, as DNA: TGTGCCAGCAGCCCCCAGGGGGCGGGGATTGGTCAGCCCCAGCATTTT. Its protein is CASSPQGAGIGQPQHF. The gene calls are TRBV3-1 and TRBJ1-5; 8 bases are a match to TRBD1. V lost 4 bases to trimming and J lost 6 bases; unmatched junction nucleotides: 11. This CDR3 contains 16 residues. Per germline, CDR1 LGHDT and CDR2 YNNKEL (reference sequence).

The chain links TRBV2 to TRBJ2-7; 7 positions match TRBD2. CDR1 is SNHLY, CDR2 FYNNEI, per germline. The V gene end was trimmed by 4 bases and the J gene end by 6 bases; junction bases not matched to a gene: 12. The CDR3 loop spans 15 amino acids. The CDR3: CASSVRAGPQGEQYF. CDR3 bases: TGTGCCAGCAGTGTGCGAGCGGGGCCCCAGGGCGAGCAGTACTTC.

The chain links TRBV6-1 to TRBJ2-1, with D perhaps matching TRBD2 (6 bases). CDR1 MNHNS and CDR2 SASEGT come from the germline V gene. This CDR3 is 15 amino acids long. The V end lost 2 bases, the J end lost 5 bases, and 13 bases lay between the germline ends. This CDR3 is CASSESGRTDNEQFF. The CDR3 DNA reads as TGTGCCAGCAGTGAATCGGGGAGGACTGACAATGAGCAGTTCTTC.

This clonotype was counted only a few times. CDR3 sequence: CSVGGQGNQPQHF. In DNA form, the CDR3 reads TGCAGCGTTGGGGGACAGGGGAATCAGCCCCAGCATTTT. The V gene is TRBV29-1, the J gene TRBJ1-5; the match to TRBD1 covers 10 bases. V was clipped by 4 bases and J by 4 bases; unmatched bases: 1. The CDR3 contains 13 residues. The germline V gene encodes CDR1 SQVTM and CDR2 ANQGSEA.